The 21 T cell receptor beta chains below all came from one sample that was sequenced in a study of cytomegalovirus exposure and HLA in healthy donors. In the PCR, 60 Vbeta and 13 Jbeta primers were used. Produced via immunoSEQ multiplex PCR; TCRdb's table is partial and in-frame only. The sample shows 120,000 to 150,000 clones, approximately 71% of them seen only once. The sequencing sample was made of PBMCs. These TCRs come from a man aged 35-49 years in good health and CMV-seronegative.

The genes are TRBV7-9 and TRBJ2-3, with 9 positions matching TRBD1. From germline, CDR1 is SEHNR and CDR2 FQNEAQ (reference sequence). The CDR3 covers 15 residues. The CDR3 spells CAEEDRGRSTDTQYF. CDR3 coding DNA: TGTGCGGAGGAGGACAGGGGTAGGAGCACAGATACGCAGTATTTT.

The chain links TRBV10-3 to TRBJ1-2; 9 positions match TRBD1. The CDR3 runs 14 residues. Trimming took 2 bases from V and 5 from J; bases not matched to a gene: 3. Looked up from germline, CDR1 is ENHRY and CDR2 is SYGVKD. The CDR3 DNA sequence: TGTGCCATCAGTGAGGCACAGGGGGCGTATGGCTACACCTTC. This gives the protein CAISEAQGAYGYTF.

The CDR3 is CASSPQQGSNSPLHF. The CDR3 DNA sequence: TGTGCCAGCTCACCTCAACAGGGAAGTAATTCACCCCTCCACTTT. This chain uses TRBV18 with TRBJ1-6; D is perhaps TRBD1 (6 bases). From germline, CDR1 is KGHSH and CDR2 LQKENI. With 3 bases removed from V and 6 bases from J, the gap between germline ends came to 12 bases. The length of the CDR3 is 15 residues.

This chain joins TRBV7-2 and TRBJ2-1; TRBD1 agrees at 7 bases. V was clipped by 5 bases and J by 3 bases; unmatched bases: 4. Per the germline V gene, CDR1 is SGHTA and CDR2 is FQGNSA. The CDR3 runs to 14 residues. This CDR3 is CASSPHRGYNEQFF. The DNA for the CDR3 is TGTGCCAGCAGCCCCCACAGGGGCTACAATGAGCAGTTCTTC. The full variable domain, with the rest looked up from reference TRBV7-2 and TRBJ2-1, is GAGVSQSPSNKVTEKGKDVELRCDPISGHTALYWYRQSLGQGLEFLIYFQGNSAPDKSGLPSDRFSAERTGGSVSTLTIQRTQQEDSAVYLCASSPHRGYNEQFFGPGTRLTVL.

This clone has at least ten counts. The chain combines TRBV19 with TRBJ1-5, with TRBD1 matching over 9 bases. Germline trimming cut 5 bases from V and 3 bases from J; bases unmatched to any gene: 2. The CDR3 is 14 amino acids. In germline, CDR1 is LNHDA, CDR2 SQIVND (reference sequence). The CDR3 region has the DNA TGTGCCAGTAGTGGACAGGGGAACAATCAGCCCCAGCATTTT. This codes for CASSGQGNNQPQHF.

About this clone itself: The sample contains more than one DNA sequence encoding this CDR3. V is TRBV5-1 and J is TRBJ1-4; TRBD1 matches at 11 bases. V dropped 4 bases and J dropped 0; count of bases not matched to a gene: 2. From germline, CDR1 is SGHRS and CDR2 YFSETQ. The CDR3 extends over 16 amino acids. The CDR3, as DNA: TGCGCCAGCAGCCTGGGACAGGGGGCAACTAATGAAAAACTGTTTTTT. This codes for CASSLGQGATNEKLFF.

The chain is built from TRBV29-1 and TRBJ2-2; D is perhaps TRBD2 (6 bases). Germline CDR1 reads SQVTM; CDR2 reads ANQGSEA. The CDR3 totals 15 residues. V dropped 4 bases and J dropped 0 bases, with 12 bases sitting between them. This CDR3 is CSVVGGSANTGELFF. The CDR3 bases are TGCAGCGTTGTGGGGGGATCGGCGAACACCGGGGAGCTGTTTTTT.

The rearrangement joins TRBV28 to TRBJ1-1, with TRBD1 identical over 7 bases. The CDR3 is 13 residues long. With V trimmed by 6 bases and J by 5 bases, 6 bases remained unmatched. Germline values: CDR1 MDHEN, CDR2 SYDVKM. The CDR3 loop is CASSQGGRTEAFF. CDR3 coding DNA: TGTGCCAGCAGCCAGGGGGGTCGGACTGAAGCTTTCTTT.

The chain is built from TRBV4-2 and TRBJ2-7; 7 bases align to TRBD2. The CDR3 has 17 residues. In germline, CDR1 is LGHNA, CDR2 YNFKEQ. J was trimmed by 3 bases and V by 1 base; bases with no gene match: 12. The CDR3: CASSQGGGWGVSYEQYF. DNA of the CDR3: TGTGCCAGCAGCCAAGGGGGGGGTTGGGGGGTAAGCTACGAGCAGTACTTC.

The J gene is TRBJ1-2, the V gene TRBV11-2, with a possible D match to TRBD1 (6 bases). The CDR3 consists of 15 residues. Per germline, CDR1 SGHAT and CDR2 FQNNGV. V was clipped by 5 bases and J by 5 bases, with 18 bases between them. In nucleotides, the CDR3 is TGTGCCAGCAGCAACGAGCAGGGGCGAAAATATGGCTACACCTTC. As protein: CASSNEQGRKYGYTF.

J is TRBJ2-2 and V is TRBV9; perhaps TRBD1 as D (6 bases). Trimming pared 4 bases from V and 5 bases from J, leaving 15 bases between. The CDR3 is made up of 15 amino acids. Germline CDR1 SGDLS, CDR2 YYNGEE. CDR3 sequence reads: CASSFTGLDTGELFF. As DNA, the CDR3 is TGTGCCAGCAGCTTTACAGGGTTAGATACCGGGGAGCTGTTTTTT.

The CDR3 here is CASSLRGTGQQGSPLHF. The CDR3 DNA reads as TGCGCCAGCAGCCTTCGGGGGACAGGGCAACAGGGATCACCCCTCCACTTT. V gene TRBV10-2 combines with J gene TRBJ1-6; 9 nucleotides match TRBD1. The CDR3 sequence is 17 residues long. V trimming: 6 bases; J trimming: 10 bases; junction bases outside the gene matches: 16. The germline gives CDR1 WSHSY, CDR2 SAAADI.

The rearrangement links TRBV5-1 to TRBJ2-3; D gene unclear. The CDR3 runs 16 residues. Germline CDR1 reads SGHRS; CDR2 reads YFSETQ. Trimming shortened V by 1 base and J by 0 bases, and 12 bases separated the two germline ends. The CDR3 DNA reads TGCGCCAGCAGCTTGTGGTCAGGTTCTAGCACAGATACGCAGTATTTT. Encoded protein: CASSLWSGSSTDTQYF.

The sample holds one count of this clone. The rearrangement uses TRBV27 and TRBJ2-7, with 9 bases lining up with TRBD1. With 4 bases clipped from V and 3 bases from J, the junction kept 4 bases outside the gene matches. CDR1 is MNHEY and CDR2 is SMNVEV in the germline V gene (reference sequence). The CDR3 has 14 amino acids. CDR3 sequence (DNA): TGTGCCAGCAGTTACGTGGACAGGGGCTACGAGCAGTACTTC. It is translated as CASSYVDRGYEQYF.

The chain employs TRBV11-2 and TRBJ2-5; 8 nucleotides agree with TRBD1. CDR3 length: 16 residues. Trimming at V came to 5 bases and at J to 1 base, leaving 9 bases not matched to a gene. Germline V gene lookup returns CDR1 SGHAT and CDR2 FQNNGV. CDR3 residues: CASSLSPGTGQETQYF. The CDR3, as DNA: TGTGCCAGCAGCCTGAGCCCCGGGACAGGCCAAGAGACCCAGTACTTC.

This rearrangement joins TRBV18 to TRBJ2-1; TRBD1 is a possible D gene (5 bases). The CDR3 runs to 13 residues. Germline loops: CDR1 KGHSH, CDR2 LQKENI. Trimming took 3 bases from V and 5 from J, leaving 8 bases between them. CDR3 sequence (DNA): TGTGCCAGCTCACCGGGCAGGGACAATGAGCAGTTCTTC. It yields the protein CASSPGRDNEQFF.

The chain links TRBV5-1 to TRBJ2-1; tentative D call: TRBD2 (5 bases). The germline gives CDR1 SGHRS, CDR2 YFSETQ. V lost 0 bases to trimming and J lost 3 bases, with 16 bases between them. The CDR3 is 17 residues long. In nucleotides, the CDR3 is TGCGCCAGCAGCTTGGATATTCGGGGTACCATCTACAATGAGCAGTTCTTC. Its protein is CASSLDIRGTIYNEQFF. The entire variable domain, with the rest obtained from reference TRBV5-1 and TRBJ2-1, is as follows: KAGVTQTPRYLIKTRGQQVTLSCSPISGHRSVSWYQQTPGQGLQFLFEYFSETQRNKGNFPGRFSGRQFSNSRSEMNVSTLELGDSALYLCASSLDIRGTIYNEQFFGPGTRLTVL.

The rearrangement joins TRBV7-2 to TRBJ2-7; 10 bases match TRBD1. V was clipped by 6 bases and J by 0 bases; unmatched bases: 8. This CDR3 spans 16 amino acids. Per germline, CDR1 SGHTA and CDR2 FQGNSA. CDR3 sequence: CASSFPGQGPSYEQYF. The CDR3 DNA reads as TGTGCCAGCAGTTTCCCGGGACAGGGGCCCTCCTACGAGCAGTACTTC.

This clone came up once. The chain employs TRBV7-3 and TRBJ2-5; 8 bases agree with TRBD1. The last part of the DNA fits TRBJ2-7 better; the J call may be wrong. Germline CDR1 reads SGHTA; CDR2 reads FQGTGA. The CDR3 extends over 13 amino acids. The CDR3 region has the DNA TGTGCCGTTCGGACAGGGCCTACCTACGAGCAGTACTTC. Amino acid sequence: CAVRTGPTYEQYF.

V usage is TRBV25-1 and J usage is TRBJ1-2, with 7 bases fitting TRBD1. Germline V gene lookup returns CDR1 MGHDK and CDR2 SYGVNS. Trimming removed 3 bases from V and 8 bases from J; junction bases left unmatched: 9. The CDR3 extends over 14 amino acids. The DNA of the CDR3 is TGTGCCAGCAGTGATCAGTCAGGGGGAATAGGCTACACCTTC. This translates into CASSDQSGGIGYTF.

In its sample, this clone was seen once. This chain's CDR3 is CASSSSGTSELGEQFF. The CDR3 bases are TGTGCCAGCAGCTCGTCCGGGACTAGCGAGCTCGGTGAGCAGTTCTTC. This chain connects TRBV7-6 to TRBJ2-1; TRBD2 aligns across 10 bases. There are 16 residues in the CDR3. Looked up from germline, CDR1 is SGHVS and CDR2 is FNYEAQ. V was clipped by 4 bases and J by 9 bases; unmatched bases: 12. Combining the CDR3 with reference TRBV7-6 and TRBJ2-1 gives the whole variable domain GAGVSQSPRYKVTKRGQDVALRCDPISGHVSLYWYRQALGQGPEFLTYFNYEAQQDKSGLPNDRFSAERPEGSISTLTIQRTEQRDSAMYRCASSSSGTSELGEQFFGPGTRLTVL.